This entry features one TCR beta chain sequence. Trimming shortened V by 6 bases and J by 2 bases, and 17 bases separated the two germline ends. Germline CDR1 is SNHLY and CDR2 is FYNNEI. The CDR3 sequence is 15 residues long. The sample belongs to a study of blood T cell repertoires in COVID-19. The data were produced by immunoSEQ multiplex PCR, yet TCRdb's version contains in-frame clones alone and is incomplete. Of about 64,000 clones listed, 80% to 90% are singletons. This receptor was taken from a man aged 50-59 years with active COVID-19. This chain joins TRBV2 and TRBJ2-7; maybe TRBD1 (6 bases). Sequenced sample: peripheral blood. CDR3 DNA: TGTGCCAGCAGCGAGAAAACAGGGATCCCCTACGAGCAGTACTTC. Translated: CASSEKTGIPYEQYF.